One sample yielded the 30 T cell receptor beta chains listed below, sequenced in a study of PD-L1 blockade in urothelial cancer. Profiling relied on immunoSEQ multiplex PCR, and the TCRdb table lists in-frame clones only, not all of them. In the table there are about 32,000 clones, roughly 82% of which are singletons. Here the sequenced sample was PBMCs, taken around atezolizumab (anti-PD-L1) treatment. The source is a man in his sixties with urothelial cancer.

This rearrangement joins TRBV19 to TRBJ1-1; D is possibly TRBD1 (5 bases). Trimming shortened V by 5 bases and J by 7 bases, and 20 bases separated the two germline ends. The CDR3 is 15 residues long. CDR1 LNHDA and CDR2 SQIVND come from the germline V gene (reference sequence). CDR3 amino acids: CASSDPSRLGLEAFF. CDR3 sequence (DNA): TGTGCCAGTAGTGACCCCTCACGCTTGGGGCTTGAAGCTTTCTTT.

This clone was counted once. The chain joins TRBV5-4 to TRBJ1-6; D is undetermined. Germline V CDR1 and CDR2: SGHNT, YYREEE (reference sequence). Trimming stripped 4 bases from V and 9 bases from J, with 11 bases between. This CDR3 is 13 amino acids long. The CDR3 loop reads CASSALGSSPLHF. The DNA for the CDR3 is TGTGCCAGCAGCGCCTTAGGGAGTTCACCCCTCCACTTT.

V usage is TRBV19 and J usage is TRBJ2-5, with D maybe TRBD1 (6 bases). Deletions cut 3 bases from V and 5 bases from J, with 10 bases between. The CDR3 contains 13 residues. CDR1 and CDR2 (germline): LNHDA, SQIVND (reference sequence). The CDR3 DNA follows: TGTGCCAGTAGTATCAGGACAGCGGAGACCCAGTACTTC. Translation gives CASSIRTAETQYF.

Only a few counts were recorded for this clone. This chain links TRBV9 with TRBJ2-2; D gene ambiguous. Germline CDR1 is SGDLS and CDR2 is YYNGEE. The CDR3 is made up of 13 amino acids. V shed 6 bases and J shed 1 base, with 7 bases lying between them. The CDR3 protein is CASTRWNTGELFF. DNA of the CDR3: TGTGCCAGCACCAGGTGGAACACCGGGGAGCTGTTTTTT.

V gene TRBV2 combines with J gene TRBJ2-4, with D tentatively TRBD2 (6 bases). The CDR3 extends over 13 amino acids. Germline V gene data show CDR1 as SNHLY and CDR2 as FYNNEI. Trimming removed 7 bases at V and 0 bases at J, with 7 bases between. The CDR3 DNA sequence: TGTGCCAGCACGGGGGTAGCCAAAAACATTCAGTACTTC. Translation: CASTGVAKNIQYF.

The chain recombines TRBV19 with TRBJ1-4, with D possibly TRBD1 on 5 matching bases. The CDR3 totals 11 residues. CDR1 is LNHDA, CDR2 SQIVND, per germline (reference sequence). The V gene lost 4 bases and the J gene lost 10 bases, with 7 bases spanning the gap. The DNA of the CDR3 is TGTGCCAGTAGTACCGGGGGAAAACTGTTTTTT. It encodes CASSTGGKLFF.

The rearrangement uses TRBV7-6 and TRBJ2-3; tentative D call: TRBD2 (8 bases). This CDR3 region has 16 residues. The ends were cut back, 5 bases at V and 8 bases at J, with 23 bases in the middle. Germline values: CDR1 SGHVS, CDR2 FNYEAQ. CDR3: CASSPRDSGGSGTQYF. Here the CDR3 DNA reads TGTGCCAGCAGCCCCCGGGACAGCGGGGGTTCAGGTACGCAGTATTTT.

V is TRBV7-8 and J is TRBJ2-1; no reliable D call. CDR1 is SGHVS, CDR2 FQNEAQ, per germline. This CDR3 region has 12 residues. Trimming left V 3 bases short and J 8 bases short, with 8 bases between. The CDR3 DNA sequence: TGTGCCAGCAGCTTTTGGAGCGATGAGCAGTTCTTC. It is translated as CASSFWSDEQFF.

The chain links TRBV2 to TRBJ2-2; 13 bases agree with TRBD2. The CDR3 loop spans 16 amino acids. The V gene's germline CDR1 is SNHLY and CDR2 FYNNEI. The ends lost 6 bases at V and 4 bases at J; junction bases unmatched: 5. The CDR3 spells CASSGTSGRATGELFF. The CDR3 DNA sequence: TGTGCCAGCAGCGGTACTAGCGGGAGGGCCACCGGGGAGCTGTTTTTT.

The CDR3 sequence is CASSRQGGPGTYEQYF. The CDR3 nucleotides are TGTGCCAGCAGCAGGCAGGGGGGACCTGGGACCTACGAGCAGTACTTC. The genes are TRBV7-6 and TRBJ2-7; D possibly corresponds to TRBD1 (7 bases). The CDR3 runs to 16 residues. V lost 5 bases and J lost 2, with 19 bases in between. The germline V gene has CDR1 SGHVS and CDR2 FNYEAQ.

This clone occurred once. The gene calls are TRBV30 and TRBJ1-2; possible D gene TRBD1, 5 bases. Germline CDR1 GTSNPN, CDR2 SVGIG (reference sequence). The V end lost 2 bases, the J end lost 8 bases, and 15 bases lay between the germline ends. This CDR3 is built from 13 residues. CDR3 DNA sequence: TGTGCCTGGAGTCCGGGATCTGGGGGGGGCTACACCTTC. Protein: CAWSPGSGGGYTF. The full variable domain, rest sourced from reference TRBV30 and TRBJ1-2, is SQTIHQWPATLVQPVGSPLSLECTVEGTSNPNLYWYRQAAGRGLQLLFYSVGIGQISSEVPQNLSASRPQDRQFILSSKKLLLSDSGFYLCAWSPGSGGGYTFGSGTRLTVV.

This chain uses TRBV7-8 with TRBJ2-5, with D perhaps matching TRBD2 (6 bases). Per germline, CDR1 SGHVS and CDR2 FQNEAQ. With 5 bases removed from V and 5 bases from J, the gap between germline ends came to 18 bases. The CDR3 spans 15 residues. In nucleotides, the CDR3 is TGTGCCAGCAGCGTACGGGACTCATCTTCGGAGACCCAGTACTTC. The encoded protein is CASSVRDSSSETQYF.

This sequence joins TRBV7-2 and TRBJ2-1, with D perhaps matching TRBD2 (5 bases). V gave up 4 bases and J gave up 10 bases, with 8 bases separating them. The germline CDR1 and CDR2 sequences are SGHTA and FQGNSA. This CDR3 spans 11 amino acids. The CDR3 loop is CASSSGGEQFF. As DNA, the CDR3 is TGTGCCAGCAGCTCAGGAGGAGAGCAGTTCTTC.

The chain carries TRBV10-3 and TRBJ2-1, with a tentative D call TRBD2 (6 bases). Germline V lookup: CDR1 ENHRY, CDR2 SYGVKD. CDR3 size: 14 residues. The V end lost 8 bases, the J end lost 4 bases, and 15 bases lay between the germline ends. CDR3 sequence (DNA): TGTGCCATCCATCCGGAGGGAGTATACAATGAGCAGTTCTTC. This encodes CAIHPEGVYNEQFF.

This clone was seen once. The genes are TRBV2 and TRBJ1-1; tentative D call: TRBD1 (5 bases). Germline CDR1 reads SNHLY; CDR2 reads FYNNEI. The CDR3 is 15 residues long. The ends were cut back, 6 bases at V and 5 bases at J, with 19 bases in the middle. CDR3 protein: CASSLKAGGGTEAFF. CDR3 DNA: TGTGCCAGCAGCCTGAAAGCTGGGGGAGGAACTGAAGCTTTCTTT.

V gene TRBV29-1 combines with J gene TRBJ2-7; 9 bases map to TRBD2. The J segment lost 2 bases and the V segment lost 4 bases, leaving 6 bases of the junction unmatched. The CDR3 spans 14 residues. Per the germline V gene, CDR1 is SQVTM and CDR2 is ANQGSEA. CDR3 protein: CSVVGGGGPYEQYF. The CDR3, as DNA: TGCAGCGTTGTGGGCGGGGGGGGACCCTACGAGCAGTACTTC.

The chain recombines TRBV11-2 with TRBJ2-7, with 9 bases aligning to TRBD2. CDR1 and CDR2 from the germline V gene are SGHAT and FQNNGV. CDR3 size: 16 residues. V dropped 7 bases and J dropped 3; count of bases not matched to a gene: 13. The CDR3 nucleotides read TGTGCCAGCATCCAAGGCCCAGCGGGGGGTTACTACGAGCAGTACTTC. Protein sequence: CASIQGPAGGYYEQYF.

The DNA for the CDR3 is TGTGCCAGCATCGAAGGGAGCTCCTACAATGAGCAGTTCTTC. Translated, it gives CASIEGSSYNEQFF. This chain links TRBV6-5 with TRBJ2-1, with D maybe TRBD2 (5 bases). The CDR3 has 14 amino acids. The germline CDR1 and CDR2 sequences are MNHEY and SVGAGI. The V end was cut by 7 bases, the J end by 0 bases, with 10 bases between.

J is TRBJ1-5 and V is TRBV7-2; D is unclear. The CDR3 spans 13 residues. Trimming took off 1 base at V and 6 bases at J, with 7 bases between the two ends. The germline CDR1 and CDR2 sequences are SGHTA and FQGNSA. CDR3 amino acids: CASSLGTGQPQHF. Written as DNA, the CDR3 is TGTGCCAGCAGCTTAGGTACGGGTCAGCCCCAGCATTTT. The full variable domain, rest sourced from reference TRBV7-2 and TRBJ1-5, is GAGVSQSPSNKVTEKGKDVELRCDPISGHTALYWYRQSLGQGLEFLIYFQGNSAPDKSGLPSDRFSAERTGGSVSTLTIQRTQQEDSAVYLCASSLGTGQPQHFGDGTRLSIL.

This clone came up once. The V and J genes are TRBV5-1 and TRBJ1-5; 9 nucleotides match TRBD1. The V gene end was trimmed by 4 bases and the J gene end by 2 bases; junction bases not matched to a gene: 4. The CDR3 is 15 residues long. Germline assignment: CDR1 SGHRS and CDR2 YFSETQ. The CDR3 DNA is TGCGCCAGCAGCGGGGGACAGGGCGGCAATCAGCCCCAGCATTTT. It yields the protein CASSGGQGGNQPQHF.

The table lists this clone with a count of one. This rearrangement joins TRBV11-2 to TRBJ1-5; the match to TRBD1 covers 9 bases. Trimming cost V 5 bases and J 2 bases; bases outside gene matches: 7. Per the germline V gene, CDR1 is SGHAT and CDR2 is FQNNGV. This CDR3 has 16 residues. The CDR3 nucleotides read TGTGCCAGCAGCACCGGACAGGGGAACGGCAATCAGCCCCAGCATTTT. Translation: CASSTGQGNGNQPQHF.

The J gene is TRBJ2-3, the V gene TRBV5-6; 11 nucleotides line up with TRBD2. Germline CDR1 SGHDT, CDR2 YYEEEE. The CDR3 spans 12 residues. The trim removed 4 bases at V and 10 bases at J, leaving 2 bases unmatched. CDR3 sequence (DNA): TGTGCCAGCAGCCTAGCGGGAGGTGCGCAGTATTTT. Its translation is CASSLAGGAQYF.

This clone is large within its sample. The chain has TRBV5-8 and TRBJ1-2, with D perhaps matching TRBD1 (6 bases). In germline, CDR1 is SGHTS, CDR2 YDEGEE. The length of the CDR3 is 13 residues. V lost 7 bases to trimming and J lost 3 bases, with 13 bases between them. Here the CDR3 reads CASGRGAYYGYTF. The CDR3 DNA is TGTGCCAGCGGCCGGGGGGCCTACTATGGCTACACCTTC. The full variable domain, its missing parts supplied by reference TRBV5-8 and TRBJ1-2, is EAGVTQSPTHLIKTRGQQATLRCSPISGHTSVYWYQQALGLGLQFLLWYDEGEERNRGNFPPRFSGRQFPNYSSELNVNALELEDSALYLCASGRGAYYGYTFGSGTRLTVV.

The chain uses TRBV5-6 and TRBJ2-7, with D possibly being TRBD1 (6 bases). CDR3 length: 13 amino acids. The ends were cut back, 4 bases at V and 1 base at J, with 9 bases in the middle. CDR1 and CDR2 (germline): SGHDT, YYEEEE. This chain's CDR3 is CASSQDSSYEQYF. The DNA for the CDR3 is TGTGCCAGCAGCCAGGACAGTTCCTACGAGCAGTACTTC.

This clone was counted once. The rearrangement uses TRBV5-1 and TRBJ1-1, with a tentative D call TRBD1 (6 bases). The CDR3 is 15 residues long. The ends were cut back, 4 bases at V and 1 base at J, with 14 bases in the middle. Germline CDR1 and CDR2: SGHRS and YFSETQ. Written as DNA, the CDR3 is TGCGCCAGCAGCATAGACAGGCCGCCGAACACTGAAGCTTTCTTT. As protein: CASSIDRPPNTEAFF.

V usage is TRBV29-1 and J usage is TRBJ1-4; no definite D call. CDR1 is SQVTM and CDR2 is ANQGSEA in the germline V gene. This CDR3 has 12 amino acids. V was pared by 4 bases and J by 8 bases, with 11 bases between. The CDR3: CSVGGGGEKLFF. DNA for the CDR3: TGCAGCGTTGGTGGAGGAGGCGAAAAACTGTTTTTT.

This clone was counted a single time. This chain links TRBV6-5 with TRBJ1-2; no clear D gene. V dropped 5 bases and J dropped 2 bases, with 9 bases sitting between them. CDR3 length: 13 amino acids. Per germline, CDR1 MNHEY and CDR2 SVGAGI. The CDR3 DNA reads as TGTGCCAGCAGTCGAACGGAGAACTATGGCTACACCTTC. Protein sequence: CASSRTENYGYTF.

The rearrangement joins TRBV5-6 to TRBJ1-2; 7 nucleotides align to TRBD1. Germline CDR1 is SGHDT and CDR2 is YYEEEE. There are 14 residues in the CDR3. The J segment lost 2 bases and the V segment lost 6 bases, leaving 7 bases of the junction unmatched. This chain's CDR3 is CASTPGQINYGYTF. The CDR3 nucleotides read TGTGCCAGCACCCCGGGACAGATCAACTATGGCTACACCTTC.

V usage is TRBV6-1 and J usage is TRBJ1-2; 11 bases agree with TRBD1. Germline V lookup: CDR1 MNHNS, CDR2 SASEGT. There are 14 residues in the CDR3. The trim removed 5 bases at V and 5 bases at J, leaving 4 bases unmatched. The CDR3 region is CASSPGQGVYGYTF. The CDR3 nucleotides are TGTGCCAGCAGTCCGGGACAGGGGGTTTATGGCTACACCTTC.

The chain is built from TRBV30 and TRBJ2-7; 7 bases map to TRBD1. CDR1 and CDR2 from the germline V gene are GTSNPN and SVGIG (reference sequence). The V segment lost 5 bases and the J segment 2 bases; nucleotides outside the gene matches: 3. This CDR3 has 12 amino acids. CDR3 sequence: CAWRQGTYEQYF. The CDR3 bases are TGTGCCTGGCGACAGGGAACCTACGAGCAGTACTTC.